This T cell receptor beta chain appears in the sequencing data of a study of shared clonotypes between healthy human individuals. As for this clone: Its target is not known.

Each donor was a Caucasian adult residing in Nashville, Tennessee. Overall study findings and caveats: Relative to their counterparts shared across all four donors, non-shared clonotypes exhibited diminished generation probabilities.

As handled by the study authors: Filtering differed since immunoSEQ provided only junctions, with no quality scores. Clones were read by immunoSEQ multiplex PCR, and TCRdb kept only the in-frame ones, dropping some. V and J calls plus clone size are reproduced from that table; the DNA served to infer D and trimming. The sample has millions of clones, approximately 94% seen once; the top ten hold more than 0.12%. Source material: naive CD4+ T cells sorted from blood. The subset is: CD45RA+ positively selected. The TCR comes from a man between 18 and 29 years old in good health.

CDR3 in amino acids: CAISESGRGRDGYTF. The CDR3 bases are TGTGCCATCAGTGAGTCAGGTCGGGGTAGGGATGGCTACACCTTC. J is TRBJ1-2 and V is TRBV10-3; D gene ambiguous. The CDR3 covers 15 residues. The germline V and J ends were trimmed by 0 bases and 6 bases, with 14 bases remaining between them. The germline V gene has CDR1 ENHRY and CDR2 SYGVKD.